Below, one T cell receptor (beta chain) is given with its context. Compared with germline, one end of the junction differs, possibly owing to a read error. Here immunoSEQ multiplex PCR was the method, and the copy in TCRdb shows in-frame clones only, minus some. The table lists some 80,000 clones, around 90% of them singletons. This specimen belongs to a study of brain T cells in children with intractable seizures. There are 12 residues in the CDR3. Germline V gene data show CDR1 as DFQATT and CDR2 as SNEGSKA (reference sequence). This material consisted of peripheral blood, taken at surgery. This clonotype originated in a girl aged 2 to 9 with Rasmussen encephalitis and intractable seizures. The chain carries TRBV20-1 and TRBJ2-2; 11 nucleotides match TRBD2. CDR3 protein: CSASRNGGLAVF. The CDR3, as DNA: TGCAGTGCTAGTCGGAATGGGGGACTAGCGGTTTTT.